One and the same sample provided the 19 T cell receptor beta chains below, sequenced in a study of T cells in tumors after PD-1 blockade. The protocol was immunoSEQ multiplex PCR, while the TCRdb copy is restricted to in-frame clones and leaves out a portion. The sample consists of 40,000 to 55,000 clones, about four fifths of them appearing once. The source material was PBMCs, sampled before anti-PD-1 treatment. The receptors shown here come from a human donor with basal cell carcinoma.

This clone occurred many times. Within the sample, other DNA sequences also encode this same CDR3. The CDR3 sequence: CASSKTGTGNTIYF. The CDR3 DNA sequence: TGTGCCAGCAGCAAGACAGGGACTGGAAACACCATATATTTT. V and J are TRBV28 and TRBJ1-3, with TRBD1 matching 7 bases. Germline V gene sequence: CDR1 MDHEN, CDR2 SYDVKM. V trimming: 6 bases; J trimming: 2 bases; junction bases outside the gene matches: 4. The CDR3 is made up of 14 amino acids.

The J gene is TRBJ1-1, the V gene TRBV25-1; D is ambiguous. V was pared by 4 bases and J by 5 bases, with 11 bases between. The CDR3 consists of 13 residues. Germline V lookup: CDR1 MGHDK, CDR2 SYGVNS. The CDR3 DNA is TGTGCCAGCAGTGTGGGATCGCCTACTGAAGCTTTCTTT. It translates to CASSVGSPTEAFF.

The V call is TRBV19, the J call TRBJ1-2, with 7 bases aligning to TRBD1. The V gene's germline CDR1 is LNHDA and CDR2 SQIVND (reference sequence). This CDR3 spans 14 amino acids. With 7 bases clipped from V and 1 base from J, the junction kept 6 bases outside the gene matches. The CDR3, as DNA: TGTGCCAGTAAGGGACAGACCCTTAACTATGGCTACACCTTC. This translates into CASKGQTLNYGYTF.

The chain joins TRBV9 to TRBJ1-4; D possibly corresponds to TRBD1 (5 bases). This CDR3 has 14 residues. Between the trimmed V and J ends, which lost 3 bases and 4 bases, there was a span of 10 bases. The germline gives CDR1 SGDLS, CDR2 YYNGEE. The CDR3 reads CASSAGTVNEKLFF. The CDR3 DNA reads as TGTGCCAGCAGCGCGGGGACGGTTAATGAAAAACTGTTTTTT. Drawing the rest from reference TRBV9 and TRBJ1-4, the complete variable domain is DSGVTQTPKHLITATGQRVTLRCSPRSGDLSVYWYQQSLDQGLQFLIQYYNGEERAKGNILERFSAQQFPDLHSELNLSSLELGDSALYFCASSAGTVNEKLFFGSGTQLSVL.

The rearrangement uses TRBV1 and TRBJ1-5; the table's D gene call, TRBD1, was not cross checked with the DNA. TRBV1 is a listed pseudogene. The CDR3 sequence is 17 residues long. The CDR3 DNA follows: TGCACCAGCAGCCAAGAGAGGGGGAGAAACGACCATCAGCCCCAGCATTTT. Translating it yields CTSSQERGRNDHQPQHF.

The chain has TRBV7-9 and TRBJ2-7; unclear D gene. The V and J ends lost 1 base and 4 bases respectively, with 5 bases between them. The germline V gene encodes CDR1 SEHNR and CDR2 FQNEAQ (reference sequence). The CDR3 contains 12 residues. The CDR3 loop reads CASSLVTYEQYF. CDR3 DNA sequence: TGTGCCAGCAGCTTAGTCACTTACGAGCAGTACTTC.

The chain uses TRBV27 and TRBJ1-2, with D tentatively TRBD1 (5 bases). Germline V lookup: CDR1 MNHEY, CDR2 SMNVEV (reference sequence). The CDR3 totals 14 residues. The V and J ends lost 6 bases and 5 bases respectively, with 16 bases between them. CDR3 DNA: TGTGCCAGCAGCTCCGGGCGCAGGGAATATGGCTACACCTTC. Its protein product is CASSSGRREYGYTF.

The J gene is TRBJ2-7, the V gene TRBV12-3 or TRBV12-4; the D is unclear. Between the trimmed V and J ends, which lost 6 bases and 6 bases, there was a span of 12 bases. The CDR3 consists of 12 residues. CDR3 sequence: CASSREFSEQYF. DNA of the CDR3: TGTGCCAGCAGCCGAGAGTTTAGCGAGCAGTACTTC.

The chain recombines TRBV6-5 with TRBJ1-1; the match to TRBD1 covers 10 bases. The CDR3 is 14 amino acids. CDR1 is MNHEY, CDR2 SVGAGI, per germline. V was pared by 6 bases and J by 4 bases, with 5 bases of the junction left unmatched. CDR3 sequence: CASRTGQGGTEAFF. CDR3 nucleotide sequence: TGTGCCAGCAGAACAGGACAGGGGGGCACTGAAGCTTTCTTT.

The chain is built from TRBV20-1 and TRBJ1-1; no reliable D call. Trimming removed 2 bases at V and 2 bases at J, with 3 bases between. The CDR3 totals 11 residues. Germline assignment: CDR1 DFQATT and CDR2 SNEGSKA (reference sequence). The CDR3 sequence is CSARSNTEAFF. The CDR3 nucleotides read TGCAGTGCTAGATCAAACACTGAAGCTTTCTTT.

The genes are TRBV4-1 and TRBJ2-7; 7 bases align to TRBD1. The V gene end was trimmed by 0 bases and the J gene end by 6 bases; junction bases not matched to a gene: 11. CDR1 and CDR2 (germline): MGHRA, YSYEKL. The CDR3 runs 16 residues. DNA of the CDR3: TGCGCCAGCAGCCAAGATCTTGTTAGGGGGCCGGGCGAGCAGTACTTC. It translates to CASSQDLVRGPGEQYF.

The chain combines TRBV3-1 (or the pseudogene TRBV3-2) with TRBJ1-6; D unresolved. V was pared by 1 base and J by 7 bases, with 8 bases between. Per the germline V gene, CDR1 is LGHDT and CDR2 is YNNKEL (reference sequence). The CDR3 contains 14 residues. The CDR3 sequence is CASSQVTANSPLHF. In DNA form, the CDR3 reads TGTGCCAGCAGCCAAGTGACTGCAAATTCACCCCTCCACTTT.

The V call is TRBV5-1, the J call TRBJ2-1; 11 positions agree with TRBD2. Trimming cost V 4 bases and J 2 bases; bases outside gene matches: 5. The CDR3 spans 16 residues. Germline V lookup: CDR1 SGHRS, CDR2 YFSETQ. CDR3 amino acids: CASSVGLAGPYNEQFF. The CDR3 nucleotides are TGCGCCAGCAGCGTTGGACTAGCGGGCCCCTACAATGAGCAGTTCTTC.

This chain links TRBV28 with TRBJ1-2, with a tentative D call TRBD1 (5 bases). The V gene lost 6 bases and the J gene lost 7 bases, with 18 bases spanning the gap. This CDR3 spans 14 amino acids. Looked up from germline, CDR1 is MDHEN and CDR2 is SYDVKM. The CDR3 bases are TGTGCCAGCAGCCGCGGGACGGCCGTCACTGGCTACACCTTC. Amino acid sequence: CASSRGTAVTGYTF.

The J gene is TRBJ2-5, the V gene TRBV15; D call uncertain. CDR1 and CDR2 from the germline V gene are LNHNV and YYDKDF (reference sequence). V lost 0 bases and J 5 bases, leaving 7 bases between the germline ends. This CDR3 has 13 amino acids. This CDR3 reads CATSRELGETQYF. The CDR3 DNA sequence: TGTGCCACCAGCAGAGAGCTAGGGGAGACCCAGTACTTC.

Here the CDR3 reads CASSLDRGIRRDGYTF. The CDR3 coding sequence is TGTGCCAGCAGTTTAGACAGGGGAATACGGCGTGATGGCTACACCTTC. V is TRBV28 and J is TRBJ1-2; 8 nucleotides line up with TRBD1. Germline CDR1 reads MDHEN; CDR2 reads SYDVKM. The CDR3 contains 16 residues. V shed 2 bases, J shed 6 bases, and the junction held 11 bases outside the gene matches.

The V gene is TRBV5-1, the J gene TRBJ2-1; 7 bases line up with TRBD1. The CDR3 is made up of 15 amino acids. The ends lost 4 bases at V and 10 bases at J; junction bases unmatched: 14. The V gene's germline CDR1 is SGHRS and CDR2 YFSETQ. The CDR3 nucleotides read TGCGCCAGCAGCATGCGGACAGGAGGTACCGGGGAGCAGTTCTTC. Translated, it gives CASSMRTGGTGEQFF.

The chain uses TRBV7-9 and TRBJ1-2; tentatively, D is TRBD1 (5 bases). The germline V gene encodes CDR1 SEHNR and CDR2 FQNEAQ (reference sequence). The CDR3 is made up of 16 amino acids. The ends were cut back, 6 bases at V and 0 bases at J, with 17 bases in the middle. The CDR3 sequence is CASSSTNRRANYGYTF. The CDR3 coding sequence is TGTGCCAGCAGTTCGACGAACAGGCGAGCTAACTATGGCTACACCTTC.

The V call is TRBV28, the J call TRBJ2-5; no firm D call. This CDR3 has 14 residues. Germline V gene lookup returns CDR1 MDHEN and CDR2 SYDVKM. V lost 4 bases, J lost 5 bases, and 14 bases lay in between. The CDR3 spells CASSSGLGRETQYF. CDR3 nucleotides: TGTGCCAGCAGTTCCGGCCTAGGACGGGAGACCCAGTACTTC. The complete variable domain, with remaining parts taken from reference TRBV28 and TRBJ2-5, reads DVKVTQSSRYLVKRTGEKVFLECVQDMDHENMFWYRQDPGLGLRLIYFSYDVKMKEKGDIPEGYSVSREKKERFSLILESASTNQTSMYLCASSSGLGRETQYFGPGTRLLVL.